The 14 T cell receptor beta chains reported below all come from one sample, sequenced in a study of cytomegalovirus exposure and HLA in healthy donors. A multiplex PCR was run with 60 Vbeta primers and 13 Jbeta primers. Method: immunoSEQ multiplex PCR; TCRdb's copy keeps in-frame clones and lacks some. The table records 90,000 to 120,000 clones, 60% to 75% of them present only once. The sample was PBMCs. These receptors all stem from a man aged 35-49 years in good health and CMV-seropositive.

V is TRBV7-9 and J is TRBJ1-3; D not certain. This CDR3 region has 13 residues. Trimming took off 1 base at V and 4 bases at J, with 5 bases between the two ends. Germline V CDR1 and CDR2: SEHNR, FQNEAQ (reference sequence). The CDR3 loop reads CASSLGEGNTIYF. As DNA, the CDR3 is TGTGCCAGCAGCTTAGGCGAGGGAAACACCATATATTTT.

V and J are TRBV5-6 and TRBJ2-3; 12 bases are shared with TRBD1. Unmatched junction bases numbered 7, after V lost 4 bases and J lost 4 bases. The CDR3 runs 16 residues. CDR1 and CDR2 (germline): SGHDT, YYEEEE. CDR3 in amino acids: CASSGTGTGGPDTQYF. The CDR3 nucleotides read TGTGCCAGCAGCGGAACCGGGACAGGGGGCCCAGATACGCAGTATTTT.

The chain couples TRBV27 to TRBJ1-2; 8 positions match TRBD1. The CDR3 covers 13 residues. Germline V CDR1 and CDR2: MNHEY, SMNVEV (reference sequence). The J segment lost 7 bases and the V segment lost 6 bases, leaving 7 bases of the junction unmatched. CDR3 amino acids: CASSPGGLSGYTF. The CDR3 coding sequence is TGTGCCAGCAGCCCAGGGGGCTTGAGTGGCTACACCTTC.

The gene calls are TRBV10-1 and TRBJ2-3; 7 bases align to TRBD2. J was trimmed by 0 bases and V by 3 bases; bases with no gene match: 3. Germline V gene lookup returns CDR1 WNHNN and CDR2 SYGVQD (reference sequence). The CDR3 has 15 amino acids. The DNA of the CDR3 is TGCGCCAGCAGTGATTTGCGGGAGAGCACAGATACGCAGTATTTT. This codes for CASSDLRESTDTQYF.

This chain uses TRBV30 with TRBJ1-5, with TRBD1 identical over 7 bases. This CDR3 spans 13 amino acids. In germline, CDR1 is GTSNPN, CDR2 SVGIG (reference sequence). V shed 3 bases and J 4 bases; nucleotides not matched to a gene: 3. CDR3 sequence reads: CAWSRTGNQPQHF. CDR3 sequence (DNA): TGTGCCTGGAGCCGGACAGGAAATCAGCCCCAGCATTTT.

The CDR3 is CASSQVSEGQPQHF. The CDR3, as DNA: TGCGCCAGCAGCCAAGTGTCGGAGGGACAGCCCCAGCATTTT. The J gene is TRBJ1-5, the V gene TRBV4-3, with D unclear. This CDR3 region has 14 residues. V was clipped by 1 base and J by 7 bases, with 11 bases between them. Germline V gene lookup returns CDR1 LGHNA and CDR2 YSLEER.

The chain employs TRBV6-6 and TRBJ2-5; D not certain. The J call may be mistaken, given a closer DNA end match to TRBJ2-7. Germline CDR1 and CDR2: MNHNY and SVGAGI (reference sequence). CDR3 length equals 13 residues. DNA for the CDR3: TGTGCCAGCAGTTTAGAATCTTCCTACGAGCAGTACTTC. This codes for CASSLESSYEQYF.

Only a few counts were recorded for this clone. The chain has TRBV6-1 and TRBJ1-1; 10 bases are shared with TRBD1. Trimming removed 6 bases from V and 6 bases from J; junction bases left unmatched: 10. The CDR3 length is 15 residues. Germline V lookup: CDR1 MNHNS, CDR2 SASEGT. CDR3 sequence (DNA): TGTGCCAGCAGATGGACAGGGGGTGAAGCGGCTGAAGCTTTCTTT. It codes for CASRWTGGEAAEAFF.

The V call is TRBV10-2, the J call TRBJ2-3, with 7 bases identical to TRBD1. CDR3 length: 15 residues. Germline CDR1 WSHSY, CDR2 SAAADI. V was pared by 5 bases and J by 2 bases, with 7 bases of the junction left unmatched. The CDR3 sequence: CASSTDRATTDTQYF. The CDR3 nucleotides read TGCGCCAGCAGTACCGACAGGGCGACCACAGATACGCAGTATTTT.

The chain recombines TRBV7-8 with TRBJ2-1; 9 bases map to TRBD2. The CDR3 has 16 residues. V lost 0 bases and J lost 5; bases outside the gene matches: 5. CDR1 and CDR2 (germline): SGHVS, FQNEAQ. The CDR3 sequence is CASSLAAGGRHNEQFF. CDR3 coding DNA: TGTGCCAGCAGCTTAGCGGCGGGAGGGCGTCACAATGAGCAGTTCTTC.

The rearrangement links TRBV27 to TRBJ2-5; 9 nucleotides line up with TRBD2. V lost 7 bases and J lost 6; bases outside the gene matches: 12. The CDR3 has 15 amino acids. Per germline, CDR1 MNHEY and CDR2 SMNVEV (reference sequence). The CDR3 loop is CASTPGLASVQTQYF. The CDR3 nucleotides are TGTGCCAGCACTCCGGGACTAGCTTCAGTTCAGACCCAGTACTTC.

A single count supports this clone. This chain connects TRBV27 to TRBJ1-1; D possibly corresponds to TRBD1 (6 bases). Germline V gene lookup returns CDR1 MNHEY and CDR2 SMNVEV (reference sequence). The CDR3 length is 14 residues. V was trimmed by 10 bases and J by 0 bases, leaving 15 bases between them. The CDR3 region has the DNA TGTGCCAACTCAAACGGGGGGCTGAACACTGAAGCTTTCTTT. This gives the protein CANSNGGLNTEAFF.

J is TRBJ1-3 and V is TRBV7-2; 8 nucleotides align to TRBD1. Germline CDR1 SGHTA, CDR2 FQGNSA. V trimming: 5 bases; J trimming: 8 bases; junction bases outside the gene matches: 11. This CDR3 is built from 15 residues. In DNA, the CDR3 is TGTGCCAGCAGCCTTACCCCGACAGGGGAGTACACCATATATTTT. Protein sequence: CASSLTPTGEYTIYF.

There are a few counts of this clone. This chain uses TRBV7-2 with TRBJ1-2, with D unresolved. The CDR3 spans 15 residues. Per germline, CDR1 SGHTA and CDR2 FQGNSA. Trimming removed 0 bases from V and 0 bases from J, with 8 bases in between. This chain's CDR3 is CASSLARGTNYGYTF. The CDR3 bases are TGTGCCAGCAGCTTAGCGCGAGGGACTAACTATGGCTACACCTTC.